These 23 T cell receptor beta chains were all obtained from the same sample, sequenced in a study of T cell changes during pregnancy in multiple sclerosis (dated by TCRdb to between 2018 and 2021). The library relied on the immunoSEQ multiplex PCR assay. TCRdb mirrors the immuneACCESS table, restricted to in-frame sequences. Some clones are absent from its copies; in checked studies, under half trace to an unresolved V gene, and the reason for the others is unknown. For this sample there are tens of thousands of clones; 84% appear just once. Of the sample, about 0.64% falls within the top ten clones. Sequenced here: CD4+ T cells from peripheral blood mononuclear cells, sampled before pregnancy. The source of these receptors is a female donor with multiple sclerosis, enrolled in a pregnancy study.

V usage is TRBV10-3 and J usage is TRBJ1-1; 7 bases align to TRBD1. The CDR3 extends over 14 amino acids. Germline V CDR1 and CDR2: ENHRY, SYGVKD. V gave up 4 bases and J gave up 3 bases; unmatched junction bases: 5. The CDR3 protein is CAISGSQGDTEAFF. The CDR3 coding sequence is TGTGCCATCAGTGGATCGCAGGGGGACACTGAAGCTTTCTTT.

The chain is built from TRBV7-9 and TRBJ1-2, with 8 bases matching TRBD1. This CDR3 is built from 14 residues. Losses at the gene ends were 3 bases for V and 8 bases for J; bases not matched to a gene: 8. The V gene's germline CDR1 is SEHNR and CDR2 FQNEAQ (reference sequence). CDR3 sequence (DNA): TGTGCCAGCAGCTTCCGAGGACAGGGCCGAGGCTACACCTTC. Encoded protein: CASSFRGQGRGYTF.

The V gene is TRBV5-1, the J gene TRBJ1-2; 9 bases line up with TRBD1. Losses at the gene ends were 2 bases for V and 8 bases for J; bases not matched to a gene: 10. The CDR3 has 15 amino acids. Germline CDR1 SGHRS, CDR2 YFSETQ. The CDR3 protein is CASSLPGTGLDGYTF. CDR3 in DNA: TGCGCCAGCAGCTTACCCGGGACAGGGTTGGACGGCTACACCTTC.

The gene calls are TRBV5-1 and TRBJ2-5, with 13 bases that match TRBD2. Trimming at V came to 2 bases and at J to 1 base, leaving 5 bases not matched to a gene. CDR1 is SGHRS, CDR2 YFSETQ, per germline. The CDR3 covers 17 residues. CDR3 loop: CASSFRLAGGIQETQYF. DNA of the CDR3: TGCGCCAGCAGCTTCAGACTAGCGGGGGGTATCCAAGAGACCCAGTACTTC.

V is TRBV2 and J is TRBJ2-5; 7 bases are shared with TRBD1. This CDR3 has 15 amino acids. The V segment lost 7 bases and the J segment 1 base; nucleotides outside the gene matches: 9. Germline V CDR1 and CDR2: SNHLY, FYNNEI. DNA of the CDR3: TGTGCCAGCACGGTCACAGGGGTAGGCCAAGAGACCCAGTACTTC. Translating it yields CASTVTGVGQETQYF.

This chain's CDR3 is CASSLDRAGYYEQYF. DNA for the CDR3: TGTGCCAGCAGCTTGGATCGAGCGGGTTACTACGAGCAGTACTTC. J is TRBJ2-7 and V is TRBV5-4; weak D call: TRBD2 (6 bases). There are 15 residues in the CDR3. V dropped 0 bases and J dropped 3 bases, with 13 bases sitting between them. Germline V gene sequence: CDR1 SGHNT, CDR2 YYREEE (reference sequence).

The chain joins TRBV5-1 to TRBJ2-2; TRBD2 aligns across 8 bases. The CDR3 contains 16 residues. With 1 base clipped from V and 2 bases from J, the junction kept 4 bases outside the gene matches. Germline lookup yields CDR1 SGHRS and CDR2 YFSETQ. The CDR3 is CASSLFLAGNTGELFF. CDR3 bases: TGCGCCAGCAGCTTGTTTCTAGCGGGCAACACCGGGGAGCTGTTTTTT.

This chain connects TRBV29-1 to TRBJ1-1; a possible D gene is TRBD1 (6 bases). There are 11 residues in the CDR3. V was cut by 5 bases and J by 7 bases, with 11 bases left in between. Germline CDR1 is SQVTM and CDR2 is ANQGSEA. This chain's CDR3 is CSVSGVGEAFF. The DNA of the CDR3 is TGCAGCGTTTCAGGGGTCGGTGAAGCTTTCTTT. The full variable domain, with the rest looked up from reference TRBV29-1 and TRBJ1-1, is SAVISQKPSRDICQRGTSLTIQCQVDSQVTMMFWYRQQPGQSLTLIATANQGSEATYESGFVIDKFPISRPNLTFSTLTVSNMSPEDSSIYLCSVSGVGEAFFGQGTRLTVV.

This clone has a handful of counts. V is TRBV5-6 and J is TRBJ1-1; no definite D call. The germline gives CDR1 SGHDT, CDR2 YYEEEE. Trimming removed 0 bases at V and 7 bases at J, with 7 bases between. The CDR3 totals 12 residues. The CDR3 coding sequence is TGTGCCAGCAGCTTGGGCAGGCTTGAAGCTTTCTTT. Protein sequence: CASSLGRLEAFF.

For this clone: Distinct nucleotide sequences in the sample also encode this CDR3. The J gene is TRBJ1-2, the V gene TRBV9; 9 nucleotides line up with TRBD1. V lost 2 bases and J lost 5; bases outside the gene matches: 1. From germline, CDR1 is SGDLS and CDR2 YYNGEE. The CDR3 is made up of 13 amino acids. The CDR3 bases are TGTGCCAGCAGCGTGGGACAGGGATATGGCTACACCTTC. This sequence encodes CASSVGQGYGYTF. Together with reference TRBV9 and TRBJ1-2, the CDR3 gives the full variable domain: DSGVTQTPKHLITATGQRVTLRCSPRSGDLSVYWYQQSLDQGLQFLIQYYNGEERAKGNILERFSAQQFPDLHSELNLSSLELGDSALYFCASSVGQGYGYTFGSGTRLTVV.

The V and J genes are TRBV18 and TRBJ1-2, with 9 bases identical to TRBD1. This CDR3 has 13 amino acids. The germline V gene encodes CDR1 KGHSH and CDR2 LQKENI. V gave up 4 bases and J gave up 8 bases; unmatched junction bases: 5. CDR3 sequence: CASSRTGDEGYTF. CDR3 bases: TGTGCCAGCTCACGGACAGGGGACGAGGGCTACACCTTC.

The sample holds one count of this clone. The genes are TRBV5-1 and TRBJ2-5; 9 nucleotides match TRBD2. The CDR3 has 15 residues. Germline CDR1 reads SGHRS; CDR2 reads YFSETQ. Trimming removed 4 bases from V and 5 bases from J; junction bases left unmatched: 9. The CDR3 sequence is CASSPGGGAVETQYF. CDR3 nucleotide sequence: TGCGCCAGCAGCCCCGGCGGGGGGGCAGTGGAGACCCAGTACTTC.

The V and J genes are TRBV7-8 and TRBJ1-4, with 9 bases fitting TRBD1. This CDR3 spans 15 amino acids. Germline CDR1 reads SGHVS; CDR2 reads FQNEAQ. Trimming cost V 6 bases and J 5 bases; bases outside gene matches: 7. In DNA, the CDR3 is TGTGCCAGCAGGGGCAGGGGACAGGGCAATGAAAAACTGTTTTTT. Translated, it gives CASRGRGQGNEKLFF.

The chain is built from TRBV27 and TRBJ2-3, with 7 bases identical to TRBD1. The germline V gene encodes CDR1 MNHEY and CDR2 SMNVEV (reference sequence). Trimming cost V 6 bases and J 1 base; bases outside gene matches: 10. The CDR3 is 16 amino acids. CDR3 nucleotide sequence: TGTGCCAGCAGCGGAAAGACAGGGTATCGCACAGATACGCAGTATTTT. Its protein product is CASSGKTGYRTDTQYF.

V usage is TRBV30 and J usage is TRBJ1-6; TRBD1 matches at 7 bases. The V and J ends lost 2 bases and 7 bases, in that order; junction bases with no gene match: 8. Germline V gene lookup returns CDR1 GTSNPN and CDR2 SVGIG (reference sequence). The CDR3 extends over 15 amino acids. The CDR3 DNA sequence: TGTGCCTGGAGTACAGGGGATGTGAGGAATTCACCCCTCCACTTT. This encodes CAWSTGDVRNSPLHF.

The chain couples TRBV4-3 to TRBJ2-5; tentatively, D is TRBD2 (5 bases). The CDR3 sequence is 13 residues long. Germline V lookup: CDR1 LGHNA, CDR2 YSLEER. V shed 1 base and J shed 9 bases, with 12 bases lying between them. Written as DNA, the CDR3 is TGCGCCAGCAGCCAAGGCCAGTCGGAGGCCCAGTACTTC. It encodes CASSQGQSEAQYF.

The chain has TRBV7-8 and TRBJ2-2; possible D gene TRBD2, 5 bases. The germline V gene has CDR1 SGHVS and CDR2 FQNEAQ. V gave up 5 bases and J gave up 0 bases, with 7 bases separating them. This CDR3 region has 14 residues. The CDR3 here is CASSVGANTGELFF. The CDR3, as DNA: TGTGCCAGCAGCGTCGGGGCGAACACCGGGGAGCTGTTTTTT. The full variable domain, rest sourced from reference TRBV7-8 and TRBJ2-2, is GAGVSQSPRYKVAKRGQDVALRCDPISGHVSLFWYQQALGQGPEFLTYFQNEAQLDKSGLPSDRFFAERPEGSVSTLKIQRTQQEDSAVYLCASSVGANTGELFFGEGSRLTVL.

The genes are TRBV6-5 and TRBJ1-2, with a tentative D call TRBD1 (6 bases). This CDR3 region has 14 residues. The ends were cut back, 0 bases at V and 5 bases at J, with 10 bases in the middle. Germline V gene lookup returns CDR1 MNHEY and CDR2 SVGAGI. CDR3: CASSYSDRFYGYTF. CDR3 in DNA: TGTGCCAGCAGTTACTCCGACAGGTTTTATGGCTACACCTTC.

This sequence joins TRBV7-3 and TRBJ2-5; no clear D. V was pared by 5 bases and J by 5 bases, with 12 bases between. This CDR3 is 13 amino acids long. Germline V CDR1 and CDR2: SGHTA, FQGTGA. The CDR3 nucleotides read TGTGCCAGCAGCCTCCAGCGAGGCGAGACCCAGTACTTC. Its translation is CASSLQRGETQYF. The full variable domain, rest sourced from reference TRBV7-3 and TRBJ2-5, is GAGVSQTPSNKVTEKGKYVELRCDPISGHTALYWYRQSLGQGPEFLIYFQGTGAADDSGLPNDRFFAVRPEGSVSTLKIQRTERGDSAVYLCASSLQRGETQYFGPGTRLLVL.

The chain has TRBV11-2 and TRBJ1-2; D gene unclear. CDR1 is SGHAT, CDR2 FQNNGV, per germline. The CDR3 length is 16 residues. Trimming left V 4 bases short and J 4 bases short, with 19 bases between. The CDR3 DNA is TGTGCCAGCAGCTACCCATTAGGCAAAGGGAGCTATGGCTACACCTTC. Residues: CASSYPLGKGSYGYTF. Full variable domain (missing parts from reference TRBV11-2 and TRBJ1-2): EAGVAQSPRYKIIEKRQSVAFWCNPISGHATLYWYQQILGQGPKLLIQFQNNGVVDDSQLPKDRFSAERLKGVDSTLKIQPAKLEDSAVYLCASSYPLGKGSYGYTFGSGTRLTVV.

The V and J genes are TRBV4-2 and TRBJ2-1, with 10 bases fitting TRBD2. Trimming cost V 1 base and J 7 bases; bases outside gene matches: 4. The CDR3 consists of 15 residues. Germline CDR1 reads LGHNA; CDR2 reads YNFKEQ. For the CDR3, the DNA is TGTGCCAGCAGCCAAGTAGCGGGGGGCGGAAATGAGCAGTTCTTC. This translates into CASSQVAGGGNEQFF.

The chain couples TRBV29-1 to TRBJ2-5, with a weak D call TRBD2 (5 bases). This CDR3 spans 12 amino acids. Germline V CDR1 and CDR2: SQVTM, ANQGSEA. V shed 1 base and J shed 9 bases, with 12 bases lying between them. CDR3 in amino acids: CSVEGPSGAQYF. The DNA of the CDR3 is TGCAGCGTTGAAGGGCCTTCCGGGGCCCAGTACTTC.

This clone occurred once. The chain uses TRBV7-2 and TRBJ2-1; 10 bases are shared with TRBD2. Germline V gene sequence: CDR1 SGHTA, CDR2 FQGNSA. The CDR3 consists of 18 residues. The V gene end was trimmed by 1 base and the J gene end by 10 bases; junction bases not matched to a gene: 16. This CDR3 reads CASSLVSGGSGSFWEQFF. The CDR3, as DNA: TGTGCCAGCAGCTTAGTTAGCGGGGGGTCGGGCTCGTTTTGGGAGCAGTTCTTC.